The 27 T cell receptor beta chains below were found in one sample sequenced in a study of regulatory T cells in long-lasting Graves disease. The time point denotes: persistent/refractory GD, antithyroid drugs over 5 years with positive TRAb. The TCR library was made from RNA extracted from PBMCs. For TCR beta, libraries came from iRepertoire HTBI primers and Arm-PCR of CDR3 regions. TCRdb recomputed calls from the multiplex PCR reads with MiXCR, one row per CDR3 protein. The table includes roughly 700,000 distinct CDR3 sequences, approximately 29% detected once. Here the sequenced sample was peripheral blood mononuclear cells (PBMCs), taken when the disease was refractory, from a patient treated with antithyroid drugs. The receptors were sampled from a female donor with Graves disease.

This clonotype was found many times. The V call is TRBV12-3 or TRBV12-4, the J call TRBJ1-5, with 8 bases identical to TRBD1. Trimming cost V 5 bases and J 7 bases; bases outside gene matches: 10. This CDR3 contains 15 residues. CDR3 DNA sequence: TGTGCCAGCAGTACCCATTCCCCAGGGGGCCAGCCCCAGCATTTT. It yields the protein CASSTHSPGGQPQHF.

This clonotype occurred a few times. V usage is TRBV5-6 and J usage is TRBJ1-4, with D possibly matching TRBD1 (5 bases). Looked up from germline, CDR1 is SGHDT and CDR2 is YYEEEE. This CDR3 comprises 16 residues. Trimming pared 4 bases from V and 4 bases from J, leaving 17 bases between. The DNA of the CDR3 is TGTGCCAGCAGCGAACGAGTGCCTCAGGGTAATGAAAAACTGTTTTTT. Translated, it gives CASSERVPQGNEKLFF.

The CDR3 coding sequence is TGTGCCAGCTCACCAGATGGAAGCTCCTACAATGAGCAGTTCTTC. Translation gives CASSPDGSSYNEQFF. J is TRBJ2-1 and V is TRBV18; D is unresolved. V lost 2 bases, J lost 0 bases, and 8 bases lay in between. Per the germline V gene, CDR1 is KGHSH and CDR2 is LQKENI. The CDR3 runs 15 residues.

Many counts were recorded for this clonotype. The V and J genes are TRBV30 and TRBJ1-2, with D hard to call. Per the germline V gene, CDR1 is GTSNPN and CDR2 is SVGIG (reference sequence). Trimming removed 3 bases from V and 4 bases from J, with 12 bases in between. CDR3 size: 13 residues. CDR3 in DNA: TGTGCCTGGAGAGCCGGACGGCCCTATGGCTACACCTTC. Amino acid sequence: CAWRAGRPYGYTF.

J is TRBJ1-2 and V is TRBV9; 7 nucleotides agree with TRBD1. CDR1 SGDLS and CDR2 YYNGEE come from the germline V gene. This CDR3 contains 18 residues. V was pared by 5 bases and J by 7 bases, with 23 bases of the junction left unmatched. The CDR3 DNA follows: TGTGCCAGCAGTGGGGGTAGGAACCGACAGGGTCGTTGGTCTGGCTACACCTTC. This sequence encodes CASSGGRNRQGRWSGYTF.

The V gene is TRBV4-2, the J gene TRBJ1-1; 8 bases fit TRBD1. The CDR3 has 16 residues. Per the germline V gene, CDR1 is LGHNA and CDR2 is YNFKEQ. The ends lost 4 bases at V and 4 bases at J; junction bases unmatched: 11. The CDR3 reads CASSRDRTVSGTEAFF. The CDR3 nucleotides read TGTGCCAGCAGCCGGGACAGGACAGTTTCCGGCACTGAAGCTTTCTTT.

V gene TRBV10-2 combines with J gene TRBJ1-1; D possibly corresponds to TRBD1 (5 bases). From germline, CDR1 is WSHSY and CDR2 SAAADI. The germline V and J ends were trimmed by 7 bases and 1 base, with 16 bases remaining between them. The length of the CDR3 is 15 residues. The CDR3 region is CASTMSGTANTEAFF. The DNA of the CDR3 is TGCGCCAGCACCATGAGTGGGACGGCGAACACTGAAGCTTTCTTT.

This clonotype came up a few times. The CDR3 sequence is CASSPGTPFVPQHF. The CDR3 DNA sequence: TGTGCCAGCAGTCCCGGGACCCCTTTCGTGCCCCAGCATTTT. The chain links TRBV27 to TRBJ1-5, with D tentatively TRBD1 (5 bases). CDR1 MNHEY and CDR2 SMNVEV come from the germline V gene (reference sequence). The CDR3 is 14 residues long. Between the trimmed V and J ends, which lost 5 bases and 9 bases, there was a span of 17 bases.

This clonotype was seen a handful of times. The CDR3 DNA follows: TGTGCCTGGAGTGTACAGGGTCTACACACTGAAGCTTTCTTT. Amino acids: CAWSVQGLHTEAFF. The chain has TRBV30 and TRBJ1-1; a possible D gene is TRBD1 (6 bases). Germline V gene data show CDR1 as GTSNPN and CDR2 as SVGIG (reference sequence). V lost 0 bases to trimming and J lost 3 bases, with 11 bases between them. This CDR3 contains 14 residues.

This clonotype appeared a single time. This chain uses TRBV6-5 with TRBJ2-7; a possible D gene is TRBD2 (5 bases). This CDR3 has 13 amino acids. The germline V gene has CDR1 MNHEY and CDR2 SVGAGI. The CDR3 nucleotides are TGTGCAGCAGTTCGAGGGCCAGGCTACGAGCAGTACTTC. Translating it yields CAAVRGPGYEQYF.

This clonotype was recorded many times. The rearrangement joins TRBV28 to TRBJ1-2, with 10 bases fitting TRBD1. Germline V gene data show CDR1 as MDHEN and CDR2 as SYDVKM. With V trimmed by 3 bases and J by 5 bases, 6 bases remained unmatched. This CDR3 spans 15 amino acids. CDR3 nucleotides: TGTGCCAGCAGTTTTCCGGGACAGGGGATATATGGCTACACCTTC. Translated, it gives CASSFPGQGIYGYTF.

This rearrangement joins TRBV11-2 to TRBJ2-1, with 9 positions matching TRBD2. Germline V gene data show CDR1 as SGHAT and CDR2 as FQNNGV. The CDR3 consists of 16 residues. J gave up 4 bases and V 1 base, and 5 bases lay outside the gene matches. The CDR3 loop reads CASSLAGGGGYNEQFF. In nucleotides, the CDR3 is TGTGCCAGCAGCTTAGCGGGCGGGGGGGGGTACAATGAGCAGTTCTTC.

The CDR3 sequence is CASSFQGSETQYF. For the CDR3, the DNA is TGTGCCAGCAGCTTTCAGGGCTCGGAGACCCAGTACTTC. V and J are TRBV5-4 and TRBJ2-5, with D perhaps TRBD1 (5 bases). The V and J ends lost 2 bases and 5 bases respectively, with 10 bases between them. The germline CDR1 and CDR2 sequences are SGHNT and YYREEE (reference sequence). The CDR3 runs to 13 residues.

The genes are TRBV28 and TRBJ2-7, with unresolved D. CDR3 length: 12 residues. Germline assignment: CDR1 MDHEN and CDR2 SYDVKM. V lost 8 bases and J lost 2, with 10 bases in between. The CDR3 nucleotides read TGTGCCAGCCTTACTCCTACCTACGAGCAGTACTTC. Translating gives CASLTPTYEQYF. Based on the CDR3 plus reference TRBV28 and TRBJ2-7, the full variable domain is DVKVTQSSRYLVKRTGEKVFLECVQDMDHENMFWYRQDPGLGLRLIYFSYDVKMKEKGDIPEGYSVSREKKERFSLILESASTNQTSMYLCASLTPTYEQYFGPGTRLTVT.

In this sample, this clonotype turned up many times. This rearrangement joins TRBV27 to TRBJ1-1, with 11 bases matching TRBD1. The J segment lost 4 bases and the V segment lost 6 bases, leaving 4 bases of the junction unmatched. CDR1 and CDR2 (germline): MNHEY, SMNVEV (reference sequence). The CDR3 runs to 14 residues. The DNA for the CDR3 is TGTGCCAGCAGGTGGGGACAGGGGGTCACTGAAGCTTTCTTT. Encoded protein: CASRWGQGVTEAFF.

This chain uses TRBV3-1 with TRBJ1-3, with no clear D. The CDR3 totals 15 residues. Germline V gene lookup returns CDR1 LGHDT and CDR2 YNNKEL (reference sequence). Trimming removed 5 bases from V and 0 bases from J, with 11 bases in between. CDR3: CASSYGPFSGNTIYF. CDR3 DNA: TGTGCCAGCAGCTACGGACCGTTCTCTGGAAACACCATATATTTT.

This chain uses TRBV7-9 with TRBJ2-7, with TRBD1 as a possible D gene (6 bases). V lost 2 bases, J lost 7 bases, and 15 bases lay in between. The length of the CDR3 is 14 residues. Germline CDR1 SEHNR, CDR2 FQNEAQ (reference sequence). The CDR3 protein is CASSLSWGLREQYF. CDR3 in DNA: TGTGCCAGCAGCTTATCTTGGGGGCTCCGGGAGCAGTACTTC.

Regarding this clonotype: It may be a read error: a sequence one base away is much more abundant. CDR3 nucleotides: TGTGCCAGCAGGGCATCGGGCGGACAGGGCCGCGGCTACGCCTTC. It encodes CASRASGGQGRGYAF. The chain joins TRBV12-3 or TRBV12-4 to TRBJ1-2; 8 bases agree with TRBD1. The CDR3 sequence is 15 residues long.

Note on this clonotype: This may be a read error: a much more frequent sequence differs by one nucleotide. The chain links TRBV10-2 to TRBJ1-1, with TRBD1 matching over 8 bases. The CDR3 has 11 residues. CDR1 and CDR2 (germline): WSHSY, SAAADI. J lost 10 bases, V lost 4 bases, and 2 bases had no gene match. This CDR3 is CASSGTGRAFF. CDR3 in DNA: TGCGCCAGCAGTGGGACAGGGAGAGCTTTCTTT.

This CDR3 reads CSARGRTYEQYF. Written as DNA, the CDR3 is TGCAGTGCCCGTGGACGGACCTACGAGCAGTACTTC. The V and J genes are TRBV20-1 and TRBJ2-7; D remains ambiguous. The CDR3 contains 12 residues. CDR1 and CDR2 from the germline V gene are DFQATT and SNEGSKA (reference sequence). The V gene lost 6 bases and the J gene lost 2 bases, with 11 bases spanning the gap.

Concerning this clonotype itself: Germline is not matched at one junction end, which may reflect a read error. The V call is TRBV6-2 or TRBV6-3, the J call TRBJ2-5, with D unclear. CDR3 length: 11 amino acids. Germline V gene data show CDR1 as MNHEY and CDR2 as SVGEGT. CDR3 sequence (DNA): TGTGTCAGCAGTTACTCGACGACCCAGTACTTC. Translated: CVSSYSTTQYF.

V gene TRBV20-1 combines with J gene TRBJ1-6, with D uncertain. V was trimmed by 3 bases and J by 7 bases, leaving 16 bases between them. This CDR3 is 15 amino acids long. The V gene's germline CDR1 is DFQATT and CDR2 SNEGSKA (reference sequence). CDR3 nucleotides: TGCAGTGCTAGTTATAGACTTCAATGGAATTCACCCCTCCACTTT. Translation gives CSASYRLQWNSPLHF.

The chain combines TRBV6-5 with TRBJ1-1; possibly TRBD1 for D (5 bases). Germline-derived CDR1 and CDR2 are MNHEY and SVGAGI. This CDR3 contains 17 residues. V gave up 0 bases and J gave up 5 bases, with 19 bases separating them. The CDR3 loop is CASSYSTGGRAGTEAFF. In nucleotides, the CDR3 is TGTGCCAGCAGTTACTCGACTGGGGGTCGGGCTGGGACTGAAGCTTTCTTT.

There are a few counts of this clonotype. The chain couples TRBV20-1 to TRBJ1-6; D is uncertain. Germline V lookup: CDR1 DFQATT, CDR2 SNEGSKA (reference sequence). This CDR3 has 13 residues. Trimming removed 6 bases at V and 9 bases at J, with 15 bases between. CDR3 protein: CSAQTPGGSPLHF. CDR3 coding DNA: TGCAGTGCCCAGACCCCGGGAGGTTCACCCCTCCACTTT.

The chain uses TRBV10-2 and TRBJ2-2; 14 bases map to TRBD2. V was clipped by 4 bases and J by 7 bases; unmatched bases: 2. This CDR3 spans 15 amino acids. Germline-derived CDR1 and CDR2 are WSHSY and SAAADI. DNA for the CDR3: TGCGCCAGCAGTGCGGGACTAGCGGGGGTCGGGGAGCTGTTTTTT. Translated: CASSAGLAGVGELFF.

The V and J genes are TRBV20-1 and TRBJ2-7; 7 bases match TRBD2. The CDR3 sequence is 12 residues long. The V gene end was trimmed by 5 bases and the J gene end by 5 bases; junction bases not matched to a gene: 6. Germline CDR1 and CDR2: DFQATT and SNEGSKA (reference sequence). In DNA form, the CDR3 reads TGCAGTGCTGGGGGGGTGATCCACGAGCAGTACTTC. This sequence encodes CSAGGVIHEQYF.

This clonotype came up once. This chain links TRBV30 with TRBJ2-5; 10 positions match TRBD2. Germline loops: CDR1 GTSNPN, CDR2 SVGIG (reference sequence). With V trimmed by 5 bases and J by 5 bases, 5 bases remained unmatched. This CDR3 spans 13 amino acids. CDR3 sequence (DNA): TGTGCCTGGTCAATGGGACTAGCGGAGACCCAGTACTTC. Amino acid sequence: CAWSMGLAETQYF. The variable domain in full, with the rest retrieved from reference TRBV30 and TRBJ2-5, is SQTIHQWPATLVQPVGSPLSLECTVEGTSNPNLYWYRQAAGRGLQLLFYSVGIGQISSEVPQNLSASRPQDRQFILSSKKLLLSDSGFYLCAWSMGLAETQYFGPGTRLLVL.